The source of this T cell receptor beta chain is a study of cytomegalovirus exposure and HLA in healthy donors. Study information: The Caucasian-associated ancestry cluster contained roughly four fifths of the approximately 390 genotyped donors. Study-wide points: Analysis was carried out at a later point, and it linked a missense DCLRE1C variant to TCR beta V- and J-gene trimming. Some V segments, including TRBV6-2 and TRBV6-3, were excluded as indistinguishable.

13 Jbeta primers and 60 Vbeta primers were used for the PCR. The data were produced by immunoSEQ multiplex PCR, yet TCRdb's version contains in-frame clones alone and is incomplete. The sample consists of about 300,000 clones, just over 85% of them appearing once. Trimming stripped 0 bases from V and 4 bases from J, with 10 bases between. The germline V gene has CDR1 SGHDT and CDR2 YYEEEE. The CDR3 loop spans 14 amino acids. Donors consisted of healthy bone marrow donors. On this clone itself: Its antigen is not known.

The chain combines TRBV5-6 with TRBJ1-1; D possibly corresponds to TRBD1 (6 bases). What was sequenced was PBMCs. The clonotype comes from a man aged 35 to 55 in good health and CMV-seropositive. CDR3 amino acids: CASSLGGGGTEAFF. The CDR3 DNA reads as TGTGCCAGCAGCTTGGGAGGGGGGGGCACTGAAGCTTTCTTT.